One sample yielded the 2 T cell receptor beta chains listed below, sequenced in a study of shared clonotypes between healthy human individuals. Sequencing used immunoSEQ multiplex PCR; TCRdb keeps in-frame clones, though not all of them. The data contain about 680,000 clones, approximately 73% of them singletons. Sequencing input: memory CD4+ T cells sorted from blood. Subset of the sample: CD45RA-negative fraction. These receptors all stem from a woman in her 30s in good health.

V and J are TRBV25-1 and TRBJ2-7; D is undetermined. The V end was cut by 8 bases, the J end by 0 bases, with 8 bases between. Germline assignment: CDR1 MGHDK and CDR2 SYGVNS. This CDR3 comprises 12 residues. CDR3 coding DNA: TGTGCCAGCCAGGACGACTCCTACGAGCAGTACTTC. As protein: CASQDDSYEQYF.

The chain employs TRBV27 and TRBJ2-2, with TRBD2 matching over 7 bases. The CDR3 contains 16 residues. After removal of 1 base from V and 0 bases from J, the junction contained 2 bases not matched to a gene. Germline values: CDR1 MNHEY, CDR2 SMNVEV (reference sequence). The CDR3 protein is CASSLLGGANTGELFF. CDR3 DNA: TGTGCCAGCAGTTTATTGGGGGGGGCGAACACCGGGGAGCTGTTTTTT.